The 28 T cell receptor beta chains presented below share a single source sample, sequenced in a study of OX40 agonist ivuxolimab in advanced cancers. The method was immunoSEQ multiplex PCR; TCRdb's version includes in-frame clones alone and lacks a portion of them. The sample has about 14,000 clones, roughly 87% seen once. This specimen was CD4+ or CD8+ T cells sorted from blood, taken in a trial of the OX40 agonist ivuxolimab. The receptors here all came from an adult with an advanced solid tumor such as melanoma, head and neck, liver or kidney cancer.

The chain carries TRBV5-4 and TRBJ1-4; 7 nucleotides line up with TRBD1. V lost 3 bases to trimming and J lost 8 bases; unmatched junction nucleotides: 4. CDR1 is SGHNT and CDR2 is YYREEE in the germline V gene (reference sequence). CDR3 length equals 13 residues. CDR3 protein: CASSSRTGEKLFF. In nucleotides, the CDR3 is TGTGCCAGCAGCTCAAGGACAGGCGAAAAACTGTTTTTT.

This clone was observed a single time. The chain has TRBV28 and TRBJ1-5; a possible D gene is TRBD1 (5 bases). The ends were cut back, 4 bases at V and 2 bases at J, with 9 bases in the middle. Germline V gene data show CDR1 as MDHEN and CDR2 as SYDVKM. The CDR3 contains 14 residues. The CDR3 DNA reads as TGTGCCAGCAGTTCTATGGGGGGCAATCAGCCCCAGCATTTT. This encodes CASSSMGGNQPQHF.

The sample holds a few counts of this clone. The rearrangement links TRBV5-6 to TRBJ2-5; TRBD2 agrees at 10 bases. The germline gives CDR1 SGHDT, CDR2 YYEEEE. This CDR3 has 14 residues. The V segment lost 4 bases and the J segment 4 bases; nucleotides outside the gene matches: 4. Here the CDR3 reads CASSPSGSLETQYF. The CDR3 coding sequence is TGTGCCAGCAGCCCTAGCGGGAGTTTAGAGACCCAGTACTTC. Looking up the rest from reference TRBV5-6 and TRBJ2-5 gives the full variable domain: DAGVTQSPTHLIKTRGQQVTLRCSPKSGHDTVSWYQQALGQGPQFIFQYYEEEERQRGNFPDRFSGHQFPNYSSELNVNALLLGDSALYLCASSPSGSLETQYFGPGTRLLVL.

The chain's CDR3 is CASSLPTYEQYF. In nucleotides, the CDR3 is TGTGCCAGCAGCTTACCCACCTACGAGCAGTACTTC. The V gene is TRBV7-2, the J gene TRBJ2-7; D remains ambiguous. CDR1 is SGHTA, CDR2 FQGNSA, per germline. Trimming took off 2 bases at V and 2 bases at J, with 4 bases between the two ends. The CDR3 runs to 12 residues.

This chain uses TRBV2 with TRBJ2-5; the D is unclear. Germline-derived CDR1 and CDR2 are SNHLY and FYNNEI. The V and J ends lost 6 bases and 1 base respectively, with 18 bases between them. This CDR3 comprises 16 residues. CDR3 residues: CASRNIMARTQETQYF. CDR3 in DNA: TGTGCCAGCAGGAACATAATGGCGCGCACCCAAGAGACCCAGTACTTC.

The V and J genes are TRBV4-1 and TRBJ2-1; D call uncertain. Germline V gene data show CDR1 as MGHRA and CDR2 as YSYEKL. This CDR3 spans 13 amino acids. Trimming removed 0 bases at V and 4 bases at J, with 4 bases between. The CDR3 loop is CASSQEPYNEQFF. In DNA form, the CDR3 reads TGCGCCAGCAGCCAAGAGCCATACAATGAGCAGTTCTTC.

This clone is termed medium-sized. This chain uses TRBV4-2 with TRBJ2-7; D is possibly TRBD2 (7 bases). V dropped 5 bases and J dropped 2 bases, with 16 bases sitting between them. Germline values: CDR1 LGHNA, CDR2 YNFKEQ. The CDR3 runs 15 residues. The CDR3 region is CASSLRGARAYEQYF. DNA for the CDR3: TGTGCCAGCAGCTTACGGGGGGCCAGGGCCTACGAGCAGTACTTC.

This clone was observed a single time. The chain combines TRBV7-3 with TRBJ2-2, with 7 bases fitting TRBD1. The CDR3 consists of 17 residues. Germline V gives CDR1 SGHTA, CDR2 FQGTGA. The V segment lost 7 bases and the J segment 6 bases; nucleotides outside the gene matches: 17. CDR3 loop: CASTPPQTGSGAGELFF. The CDR3 DNA follows: TGTGCCAGCACCCCACCCCAGACAGGGAGTGGGGCCGGGGAGCTGTTTTTT.

The DNA of the CDR3 is TGTGCCAGCAGCTCTAAGAGAAACTATGGCTACACCTTC. Protein sequence: CASSSKRNYGYTF. The genes are TRBV7-9 and TRBJ1-2; D unclear. Germline V gives CDR1 SEHNR, CDR2 FQNEAQ (reference sequence). Trimming stripped 4 bases from V and 2 bases from J, with 8 bases between. The CDR3 runs to 13 residues.

The chain uses TRBV29-1 and TRBJ1-6; 7 nucleotides agree with TRBD1. The CDR3 loop spans 16 amino acids. The V gene's germline CDR1 is SQVTM and CDR2 ANQGSEA. V dropped 5 bases and J dropped 5; count of bases not matched to a gene: 12. CDR3 coding DNA: TGCAGCGTTCGGAGAGACAGGGCTTCGGATAATTCACCCCTCCACTTT. It encodes CSVRRDRASDNSPLHF.

This CDR3 is CASSLTGPGELFF. The DNA for the CDR3 is TGTGCCAGCAGCTTGACAGGGCCCGGGGAGCTGTTTTTT. V gene TRBV11-3 combines with J gene TRBJ2-2; 7 positions agree with TRBD1. In germline, CDR1 is SGHNT, CDR2 YENEEA. Trimming cost V 3 bases and J 6 bases; bases outside gene matches: 1. The CDR3 is made up of 13 amino acids.

This sequence joins TRBV19 and TRBJ2-7, with TRBD1 matching 7 bases. Per the germline V gene, CDR1 is LNHDA and CDR2 is SQIVND (reference sequence). The V gene end was trimmed by 4 bases and the J gene end by 2 bases; junction bases not matched to a gene: 11. The CDR3 is made up of 16 amino acids. The CDR3 is CASSTIFGTAAYEQYF. CDR3 bases: TGTGCCAGTAGTACTATCTTTGGGACAGCCGCCTACGAGCAGTACTTC.

V usage is TRBV15 and J usage is TRBJ2-5; D not certain. CDR1 is LNHNV and CDR2 is YYDKDF in the germline V gene (reference sequence). V shed 5 bases and J shed 0 bases, with 4 bases lying between them. The CDR3 runs 12 residues. CDR3 in amino acids: CATSDYQETQYF. The CDR3 DNA reads as TGTGCCACCAGCGACTACCAAGAGACCCAGTACTTC.

The V call is TRBV7-2, the J call TRBJ1-2, with a possible D match to TRBD1 (5 bases). Looked up from germline, CDR1 is SGHTA and CDR2 is FQGNSA. This CDR3 is 17 amino acids long. Trimming shortened V by 1 base and J by 4 bases, and 19 bases separated the two germline ends. The CDR3 DNA reads as TGTGCCAGCAGCTTAGGGGCCTCTTCAGGGATTCGCTATGGCTACACCTTC. It encodes CASSLGASSGIRYGYTF.

This clone has a single count. The genes are TRBV7-2 and TRBJ1-5; possible D gene TRBD1, 5 bases. The V end lost 1 base, the J end lost 1 base, and 8 bases lay between the germline ends. Germline V gene data show CDR1 as SGHTA and CDR2 as FQGNSA. CDR3 size: 15 residues. The CDR3 loop reads CASSLGGGSNQPQHF. CDR3 DNA sequence: TGTGCCAGCAGCTTAGGTGGGGGGAGCAATCAGCCCCAGCATTTT.

The chain links TRBV25-1 to TRBJ2-7; TRBD1 is a possible D gene (6 bases). CDR3 size: 13 residues. Germline CDR1 MGHDK, CDR2 SYGVNS. Trimming shortened V by 0 bases and J by 6 bases, and 9 bases separated the two germline ends. CDR3 loop: CASSEYTGSEQYF. The CDR3 DNA reads TGTGCCAGCAGTGAATATACAGGGAGCGAGCAGTACTTC.

The rearrangement joins TRBV11-1 to TRBJ1-2; 9 bases are a match to TRBD1. Germline V CDR1 and CDR2: SGHAT, FQDESV (reference sequence). The CDR3 has 15 amino acids. J lost 6 bases, V lost 5 bases, and 10 bases had no gene match. The CDR3 loop is CASSPRWTGENGYTF. The DNA of the CDR3 is TGTGCCAGCAGCCCCCGTTGGACAGGGGAAAATGGCTACACCTTC.

A note on this clone: A far larger clone is off by one base, so a read error is likely. CDR3 DNA sequence: TGTGCCAGCAGCCAAGGCCCCAAGACAGGCCACTCGGTGCCCCAGCATTTT. Protein product: CASSQGPKTGHSVPQHF. The genes are TRBV4-2 and TRBJ1-5; a possible D gene is TRBD1 (6 bases). Trimming left V 1 base short and J 9 bases short, with 22 bases between. Germline CDR1 is LGHNA and CDR2 is YNFKEQ. The CDR3 totals 17 residues.

The chain uses TRBV2 and TRBJ1-1; TRBD1 might be the D (5 bases). This CDR3 region has 12 residues. Trimming removed 8 bases from V and 10 bases from J, with 17 bases in between. CDR1 SNHLY and CDR2 FYNNEI come from the germline V gene. CDR3 sequence: CASGAGALGAFF. The CDR3 DNA sequence: TGTGCCAGCGGGGCAGGCGCGCTTGGAGCTTTCTTT.

The chain couples TRBV7-2 to TRBJ2-1, with 11 bases fitting TRBD2. CDR1 is SGHTA, CDR2 FQGNSA, per germline. The CDR3 contains 15 residues. With V trimmed by 4 bases and J by 5 bases, 4 bases remained unmatched. For the CDR3, the DNA is TGTGCCAGCAGCTGGGGACTAGCGGAAGACAATGAGCAGTTCTTC. Translating gives CASSWGLAEDNEQFF.

The V call is TRBV2, the J call TRBJ2-1; unclear D gene. The CDR3 extends over 10 amino acids. Trimming took 3 bases from V and 8 from J, leaving 2 bases between them. Germline values: CDR1 SNHLY, CDR2 FYNNEI. CDR3 in DNA: TGTGCCAGCAGTGACTATGAGCAGTTCTTC. Its translation is CASSDYEQFF.

Only a few counts were recorded for this clone. This chain connects TRBV7-9 to TRBJ1-1, with a possible D match to TRBD1 (5 bases). V was shortened by 5 bases and J by 4 bases, with 14 bases between the two germline ends. This CDR3 comprises 14 residues. Per the germline V gene, CDR1 is SEHNR and CDR2 is FQNEAQ (reference sequence). The CDR3 here is CASSPGTLGTEAFF. CDR3 DNA: TGTGCCAGCAGCCCAGGGACTTTGGGCACTGAAGCTTTCTTT.

This sequence joins TRBV6-6 and TRBJ2-7; D might be TRBD1 (5 bases). Germline V gives CDR1 MNHNY, CDR2 SVGAGI (reference sequence). The CDR3 length is 15 residues. V was cut by 2 bases and J by 1 base, with 12 bases left in between. CDR3 nucleotides: TGTGCCAGCAGTTACCACAGGCTCCCTTCCTACGAGCAGTACTTC. It translates to CASSYHRLPSYEQYF.

This rearrangement joins TRBV30 to TRBJ2-7, with 8 bases aligning to TRBD2. V lost 4 bases to trimming and J lost 7 bases; unmatched junction nucleotides: 9. CDR3 length equals 13 residues. CDR1 and CDR2 from the germline V gene are GTSNPN and SVGIG (reference sequence). As DNA, the CDR3 is TGTGCCTGGACTGAGGGGGGACTAGGGGAGCAGTACTTC. Translation: CAWTEGGLGEQYF.

This rearrangement joins TRBV2 to TRBJ2-5, with D perhaps assigned TRBD1 or TRBD2 (5 bases each). The CDR3 is 16 amino acids. V was pared by 4 bases and J by 3 bases, with 18 bases between. CDR1 and CDR2 from the germline V gene are SNHLY and FYNNEI. The chain's CDR3 is CASSGTGTEIKETQYF. Here the CDR3 DNA reads TGTGCCAGCAGTGGCACCGGGACCGAAATTAAAGAGACCCAGTACTTC.

This clone came up once. The chain is built from TRBV5-4 and TRBJ2-7, with a weak D call TRBD2 (6 bases). CDR1 is SGHNT, CDR2 YYREEE, per germline (reference sequence). Trimming removed 0 bases from V and 2 bases from J, with 12 bases in between. The CDR3 runs to 15 residues. The CDR3 reads CASSLVGGSTYEQYF. CDR3 sequence (DNA): TGTGCCAGCAGCTTGGTCGGGGGTTCTACCTACGAGCAGTACTTC.

CDR3: CASPGQGPYNSPLHF. The CDR3, as DNA: TGTGCCAGTCCGGGACAGGGCCCCTATAATTCACCCCTCCACTTT. This chain links TRBV19 with TRBJ1-6; TRBD1 matches 9 bases. The CDR3 length is 15 residues. V gave up 8 bases and J gave up 2 bases; unmatched junction bases: 4. CDR1 is LNHDA and CDR2 is SQIVND in the germline V gene (reference sequence).

This clone was detected only once. The chain combines TRBV30 with TRBJ2-7; TRBD1 matches at 7 bases. The CDR3 is 13 residues long. Germline V gene data show CDR1 as GTSNPN and CDR2 as SVGIG (reference sequence). Germline trimming cut 3 bases from V and 6 bases from J; bases unmatched to any gene: 8. The CDR3 sequence is CAWRTDRTGEQYF. Here the CDR3 DNA reads TGTGCCTGGAGGACCGACCGGACAGGCGAGCAGTACTTC.